Presented here are 2 T cell receptor beta chains from one specimen sequenced in a study of T cells in Graves' hyperthyroidism and ophthalmopathy. The source material, RNA transcripts, was used to amplify TCR beta CDR3 regions. When the TCR CDR3 underwent first-round RT-PCR, the HTBI primer set was used. TCRdb re-called the multiplex PCR reads with MiXCR, one entry per CDR3 protein. The sample lists fewer than 900,000 distinct CDR3 sequences, around 17% seen once, with roughly 8% in the top ten. The sequencing sample was made of blood. The receptor source for this set is a young man with Graves' hyperthyroidism.

This clonotype was counted a few times. V and J are TRBV7-3 and TRBJ1-6; D is uncertain. The CDR3 length is 14 residues. The germline V gene encodes CDR1 SGHTA and CDR2 FQGTGA. V was cut by 1 base and J by 8 bases, with 9 bases left in between. The CDR3 DNA reads TGTGCCAGCAGCTTAAGAGGGCAGGATTCACCCCTCCACTTT. Translation: CASSLRGQDSPLHF.

In this sample, this clonotype turned up many times. The J gene is TRBJ2-1, the V gene TRBV20-1, with TRBD1 as a possible D gene (5 bases). V lost 3 bases and J 5 bases, leaving 17 bases between the germline ends. The CDR3 runs to 15 residues. Germline V gene sequence: CDR1 DFQATT, CDR2 SNEGSKA (reference sequence). The CDR3 here is CSASREARPDNEQFF. In nucleotides, the CDR3 is TGCAGTGCTAGCAGGGAAGCTAGGCCCGACAATGAGCAGTTCTTC.